Presented here are 32 T cell receptor beta chains from one specimen sequenced in a study of cytomegalovirus exposure and HLA in healthy donors. PCR involved 60 Vbeta and 13 Jbeta primers. Libraries were prepared by immunoSEQ multiplex PCR; TCRdb keeps only in-frame clonotypes and omits some of them. The sample consists of about 82,000 clones, over 70% of them appearing once. Sequenced: PBMCs. Receptor source: a male donor in good health and CMV-seropositive.

The table lists this clone with a few counts. This rearrangement joins TRBV4-1 to TRBJ2-7; D might be TRBD2 (7 bases). Trimming shortened V by 0 bases and J by 3 bases, and 15 bases separated the two germline ends. This CDR3 has 16 amino acids. Germline V gives CDR1 MGHRA, CDR2 YSYEKL. CDR3 DNA sequence: TGCGCCAGCAGCCAAGAGGCCAGCGGGACAATCTACGAGCAGTACTTC. Encoded protein: CASSQEASGTIYEQYF.

This sequence joins TRBV19 and TRBJ2-7; TRBD2 aligns across 9 bases. V was pared by 3 bases and J by 5 bases, with 11 bases of the junction left unmatched. Per germline, CDR1 LNHDA and CDR2 SQIVND (reference sequence). The CDR3 sequence is 16 residues long. The CDR3 DNA reads TGTGCCAGTAGTATTCGGCTAGCGGGAACTAACCACGAGCAGTACTTC. Protein product: CASSIRLAGTNHEQYF.

This chain uses TRBV11-2 with TRBJ2-5, with 8 bases matching TRBD2. Germline CDR1 SGHAT, CDR2 FQNNGV. The V and J ends lost 5 bases and 5 bases, in that order; junction bases with no gene match: 10. The length of the CDR3 is 15 residues. The CDR3 region is CASSGGTSVRETQYF. In DNA form, the CDR3 reads TGTGCCAGCAGCGGAGGGACTAGTGTTCGGGAGACCCAGTACTTC.

The rearrangement joins TRBV28 to TRBJ2-3; tentative D call: TRBD2 (6 bases). The CDR3 extends over 19 amino acids. The ends were cut back, 6 bases at V and 6 bases at J, with 31 bases in the middle. From germline, CDR1 is MDHEN and CDR2 SYDVKM. CDR3 residues: CASSPLVLRKRAPRDTQYF. The CDR3 DNA reads TGTGCCAGCAGCCCTCTCGTACTAAGGAAGCGGGCGCCCCGGGATACGCAGTATTTT. Full variable domain (missing parts from reference TRBV28 and TRBJ2-3): DVKVTQSSRYLVKRTGEKVFLECVQDMDHENMFWYRQDPGLGLRLIYFSYDVKMKEKGDIPEGYSVSREKKERFSLILESASTNQTSMYLCASSPLVLRKRAPRDTQYFGPGTRLTVL.

The J gene is TRBJ2-5, the V gene TRBV13, with unresolved D. The ends were cut back, 0 bases at V and 5 bases at J, with 13 bases in the middle. This CDR3 region has 15 residues. Germline assignment: CDR1 PRHDT and CDR2 FYEKMQ (reference sequence). The CDR3 is CASSLGRRLRETQYF. In DNA, the CDR3 is TGTGCCAGCAGCTTAGGCCGCCGGCTGAGGGAGACCCAGTACTTC.

V and J are TRBV27 and TRBJ2-5; 8 nucleotides match TRBD1. CDR1 and CDR2 (germline): MNHEY, SMNVEV (reference sequence). This CDR3 is 14 amino acids long. J lost 7 bases, V lost 0 bases, and 4 bases had no gene match. The CDR3 DNA is TGTGCCAGCAGTTTATCGGACAGGGCTGGGACCCAGTACTTC. Translated: CASSLSDRAGTQYF.

This clone was observed a single time. This chain joins TRBV9 and TRBJ2-7, with no clear D. V was cut by 4 bases and J by 2 bases, with 10 bases left in between. Germline CDR1 and CDR2: SGDLS and YYNGEE. The CDR3 extends over 13 amino acids. The CDR3 region has the DNA TGTGCCAGCAGCCCCCCTTCCGCCTACGAGCAGTACTTC. It translates to CASSPPSAYEQYF.

The V and J genes are TRBV27 and TRBJ2-5, with TRBD2 matching 7 bases. After removal of 0 bases from V and 5 bases from J, the junction contained 6 bases not matched to a gene. The CDR3 runs 15 residues. Per germline, CDR1 MNHEY and CDR2 SMNVEV (reference sequence). CDR3 residues: CASSLSRAGLETQYF. DNA of the CDR3: TGTGCCAGCAGTTTATCTAGAGCGGGACTTGAGACCCAGTACTTC.

This clone was picked up one time. The gene calls are TRBV5-4 and TRBJ2-1, with 7 bases identical to TRBD2. Germline lookup yields CDR1 SGHNT and CDR2 YYREEE (reference sequence). The ends lost 5 bases at V and 0 bases at J; junction bases unmatched: 5. The CDR3 is 15 residues long. The CDR3 DNA reads TGTGCCAGCAGGACGGGAGGCCTCTCCTACAATGAGCAGTTCTTC. It encodes CASRTGGLSYNEQFF.

The chain recombines TRBV5-4 with TRBJ2-5; TRBD1 matches at 8 bases. CDR3 length: 19 residues. V gave up 4 bases and J gave up 0 bases; unmatched junction bases: 17. Germline CDR1 SGHNT, CDR2 YYREEE (reference sequence). The CDR3 coding sequence is TGTGCCAGCAGCACGGCGGGCAGGGGGCGGTTAACGTACCAAGAGACCCAGTACTTC. Amino acid sequence: CASSTAGRGRLTYQETQYF.

This chain joins TRBV18 and TRBJ2-5, with D maybe TRBD2 (5 bases). The CDR3 spans 14 residues. V lost 1 base and J lost 2, with 8 bases in between. CDR1 is KGHSH and CDR2 is LQKENI in the germline V gene. This chain's CDR3 is CASSPQTRQETQYF. The CDR3 nucleotides read TGTGCCAGCTCACCACAAACTAGACAAGAGACCCAGTACTTC.

The rearrangement uses TRBV4-3 and TRBJ2-1; TRBD2 agrees at 16 bases. Germline V CDR1 and CDR2: LGHNA, YSLEER. V was clipped by 4 bases and J by 13 bases; unmatched bases: 7. The length of the CDR3 is 15 residues. CDR3 sequence (DNA): TGCGCCAGCAGCCGAGGGACTAGCGGGGGGGCCAGACAGTTCTTC. This sequence encodes CASSRGTSGGARQFF.

This chain uses TRBV6-6 with TRBJ1-3; no reliable D call. The CDR3 has 15 residues. Germline V gene data show CDR1 as MNHNY and CDR2 as SVGAGI (reference sequence). V was pared by 6 bases and J by 0 bases, with 12 bases between. CDR3 residues: CASRTMTGSGNTIYF. DNA for the CDR3: TGTGCCAGCAGAACTATGACGGGCTCTGGAAACACCATATATTTT.

The chain recombines TRBV6-5 with TRBJ2-3; 8 bases match TRBD1. CDR1 MNHEY and CDR2 SVGAGI come from the germline V gene. Trimming removed 6 bases from V and 0 bases from J; junction bases left unmatched: 2. This CDR3 region has 14 residues. The DNA for the CDR3 is TGTGCCAGCAGCACAGGGGGTAGCACAGATACGCAGTATTTT. Protein product: CASSTGGSTDTQYF.

This clone was counted a few times. The germline gene is not matched at one end of the junction; a read error may be the cause. The chain employs TRBV4-3 and TRBJ2-7; no clear D. Germline V gives CDR1 LGHNA, CDR2 YSLEER. The CDR3 covers 15 residues. The CDR3: CASSQDWVASNEQYF. DNA of the CDR3: TGCGCCAGCAGCCAAGATTGGGTAGCCTCCAACGAGCAGTACTTC.

This clone has a single count. This chain links TRBV30 with TRBJ2-2; D may be TRBD1 (6 bases). CDR1 and CDR2 (germline): GTSNPN, SVGIG (reference sequence). Deletions cut 5 bases from V and 1 base from J, with 14 bases between. This CDR3 has 15 residues. The CDR3 DNA is TGTGCCTGGGAGACCGGGACACTGAACACCGGGGAGCTGTTTTTT. Its protein is CAWETGTLNTGELFF.

This clone is medium-sized in the sample. The chain carries TRBV25-1 and TRBJ1-2; unclear D gene. CDR1 is MGHDK and CDR2 is SYGVNS in the germline V gene. This CDR3 region has 12 residues. Deletions cut 6 bases from V and 1 base from J, with 6 bases between. The CDR3 reads CASRTLNYGYTF. In nucleotides, the CDR3 is TGTGCCAGCAGGACACTTAACTATGGCTACACCTTC.

The CDR3 reads CASSRQAPLSGNQPQHF. CDR3 DNA: TGTGCCAGCAGTCGACAGGCACCCCTCAGTGGCAATCAGCCCCAGCATTTT. The chain is built from TRBV27 and TRBJ1-5, with D tentatively TRBD1 (6 bases). The CDR3 length is 17 residues. V shed 5 bases and J shed 2 bases, with 19 bases lying between them. Germline V gene data show CDR1 as MNHEY and CDR2 as SMNVEV (reference sequence).

This clone was found a few times. The V call is TRBV2, the J call TRBJ1-1; unclear D gene. This CDR3 region has 11 residues. The germline gives CDR1 SNHLY, CDR2 FYNNEI. The V end lost 1 base, the J end lost 11 bases, and 8 bases lay between the germline ends. This CDR3 reads CASSEVGPAFF. The CDR3 DNA is TGTGCCAGCAGTGAAGTTGGCCCGGCTTTCTTT.

Details on this clone: One end of the junction fails to match germline, which may point to a read error. This sequence joins TRBV4-1 and TRBJ2-1, with D maybe TRBD2 (6 bases). The CDR3 spans 15 residues. Germline loops: CDR1 MGHRA, CDR2 YSYEKL. CDR3 region: CASSQNKGGRDEQFF. CDR3 bases: TGTGCCAGCAGCCAGAACAAGGGAGGAAGGGATGAGCAGTTCTTC.

The gene calls are TRBV6-6 and TRBJ2-1, with 9 positions matching TRBD2. V lost 1 base to trimming and J lost 2 bases; unmatched junction nucleotides: 3. Germline V gives CDR1 MNHNY, CDR2 SVGAGI (reference sequence). This CDR3 has 16 amino acids. CDR3 coding DNA: TGTGCCAGCAGTTACTACGGGACTAGCCCCTACAATGAGCAGTTCTTC. Protein product: CASSYYGTSPYNEQFF.

The genes are TRBV7-6 and TRBJ2-7; TRBD1 matches at 9 bases. After removal of 4 bases from V and 3 bases from J, the junction contained 10 bases not matched to a gene. There are 16 residues in the CDR3. Per germline, CDR1 SGHVS and CDR2 FNYEAQ. CDR3 protein: CASSSGVTGGRYEQYF. CDR3 coding DNA: TGTGCCAGCAGCTCCGGTGTGACAGGGGGGCGCTACGAGCAGTACTTC.

This clone was recorded a few times. This chain links TRBV6-6 with TRBJ2-2; 8 bases agree with TRBD1. Germline V gives CDR1 MNHNY, CDR2 SVGAGI (reference sequence). CDR3 length: 14 amino acids. Trimming cost V 5 bases and J 7 bases; bases outside gene matches: 6. CDR3 residues: CASSRQGANGELFF. In nucleotides, the CDR3 is TGTGCCAGCAGTCGTCAGGGGGCGAACGGGGAGCTGTTTTTT.

The rearrangement uses TRBV27 and TRBJ2-7, with a possible D match to TRBD2 (6 bases). Trimming took 7 bases from V and 0 from J, leaving 16 bases between them. CDR3 length: 15 amino acids. Germline values: CDR1 MNHEY, CDR2 SMNVEV (reference sequence). CDR3 loop: CASTERSGSSYEQYF. For the CDR3, the DNA is TGTGCCAGCACTGAACGTAGCGGAAGCTCCTACGAGCAGTACTTC.

The V and J genes are TRBV29-1 and TRBJ2-5; TRBD1 agrees at 8 bases. Germline V gives CDR1 SQVTM, CDR2 ANQGSEA. The V gene end was trimmed by 1 base and the J gene end by 5 bases; junction bases not matched to a gene: 3. CDR3 size: 13 residues. The CDR3 region is CSVEGQGKETQYF. CDR3 DNA sequence: TGCAGCGTTGAAGGACAGGGGAAGGAGACCCAGTACTTC.

This clone was observed a single time. This chain links TRBV30 with TRBJ2-1; 10 bases line up with TRBD2. The J segment lost 2 bases and the V segment lost 5 bases, leaving 9 bases of the junction unmatched. The CDR3 spans 16 residues. The germline V gene has CDR1 GTSNPN and CDR2 SVGIG (reference sequence). Here the CDR3 DNA reads TGTGCCTGGGGGGGAGAAGCGGGAGGGCCCTACAATGAGCAGTTCTTC. The encoded protein is CAWGGEAGGPYNEQFF.

This chain links TRBV6-5 with TRBJ1-4, with 7 bases matching TRBD1. V shed 5 bases and J 6 bases; nucleotides not matched to a gene: 3. CDR3 length: 13 amino acids. Germline lookup yields CDR1 MNHEY and CDR2 SVGAGI. The CDR3 spells CASSQGVYEKLFF. The CDR3 DNA is TGTGCCAGCAGTCAGGGGGTCTATGAAAAACTGTTTTTT.

The chain recombines TRBV28 with TRBJ2-1; possible D gene TRBD1, 6 bases. Trimming pared 2 bases from V and 7 bases from J, leaving 18 bases between. The CDR3 length is 16 residues. Germline lookup yields CDR1 MDHEN and CDR2 SYDVKM. DNA for the CDR3: TGTGCCAGCAGTTTAGTAGGGGGAAGACCTTATAATGAGCAGTTCTTC. Translated: CASSLVGGRPYNEQFF.

The sample holds a few counts of this clone. V usage is TRBV7-9 and J usage is TRBJ2-7, with D possibly matching TRBD1 (5 bases). This CDR3 region has 16 residues. V was clipped by 3 bases and J by 2 bases, with 17 bases between them. From germline, CDR1 is SEHNR and CDR2 FQNEAQ (reference sequence). This CDR3 is CASSFGSGIGAYEQYF. The CDR3 DNA reads as TGTGCCAGCAGCTTTGGATCAGGGATAGGAGCCTACGAGCAGTACTTC. Using reference TRBV7-9 and TRBJ2-7 for the parts outside the CDR3, the full variable domain is DTGVSQNPRHKITKRGQNVTFRCDPISEHNRLYWYRQTLGQGPEFLTYFQNEAQLEKSRLLSDRFSAERPKGSFSTLEIQRTEQGDSAMYLCASSFGSGIGAYEQYFGPGTRLTVT.

This clone was picked up one time. The V and J genes are TRBV6-5 and TRBJ2-1; TRBD2 agrees at 7 bases. After removal of 4 bases from V and 3 bases from J, the junction contained 9 bases not matched to a gene. CDR3 length: 16 residues. From germline, CDR1 is MNHEY and CDR2 SVGAGI. The CDR3 reads CASSSRGGGGYNEQFF. As DNA, the CDR3 is TGTGCCAGCAGTTCCCGTGGGGGGGGTGGCTACAATGAGCAGTTCTTC.

A single count supports this clone. The chain links TRBV18 to TRBJ1-4, with TRBD1 identical over 7 bases. Germline-derived CDR1 and CDR2 are KGHSH and LQKENI. The CDR3 contains 15 residues. V lost 6 bases, J lost 2 bases, and 6 bases stayed unmatched. The CDR3 bases are TGTGCCAGCTCCTTACAGGGGCTTACTAATGAAAAACTGTTTTTT. Translation gives CASSLQGLTNEKLFF.

The rearrangement links TRBV6-5 to TRBJ1-5, with D perhaps matching TRBD1 (6 bases). The CDR3 has 15 amino acids. Germline V gene lookup returns CDR1 MNHEY and CDR2 SVGAGI. V was trimmed by 0 bases and J by 8 bases, leaving 14 bases between them. CDR3 coding DNA: TGTGCCAGCAGTTACTCCGGACAGCCGTCGGAGCCCCAGCATTTT. Translation: CASSYSGQPSEPQHF.